This T cell receptor (beta chain) was profiled in a study of blood T cells in healthy people across ages. Study details: When template switching was applied, about one barcoded beta molecule was captured per two T cells.

CDR1 is ENHRY and CDR2 is SYGVKD in the germline V gene. This CDR3 region has 16 residues. V lost 6 bases, J lost 1 base, and 6 bases stayed unmatched. At least ten counts were recorded for this clonotype. Its specificity is not known. The study's findings and limits: A greater number of naive CD4+ cells and higher diversity distinguished long-lived donors from aged donors.

The second PCR ran about 6 to 11 cycles with a sample-barcoded 5' primer and J-beta primers. A template-switch adaptor that had 12 random nucleotides put a tag on each cDNA molecule. TCRdb re-analysed the 5' RACE reads in MiXCR, keeping a single row per CDR3 protein. The sample yields roughly 1,500,000 distinct CDR3 sequences, 34% seen once. Whenever a sample was processed, at least 6.5 million PBMCs were isolated. The chain employs TRBV10-3 and TRBJ2-5; 12 nucleotides agree with TRBD1. Sequences were obtained from blood. The TCR was taken from a woman aged 30 to 39 in good health. Here the CDR3 reads CAIRRGTGGLQETQYF. The CDR3 DNA reads as TGTGCCATCAGAAGGGGGACAGGGGGCCTCCAAGAGACCCAGTACTTC.